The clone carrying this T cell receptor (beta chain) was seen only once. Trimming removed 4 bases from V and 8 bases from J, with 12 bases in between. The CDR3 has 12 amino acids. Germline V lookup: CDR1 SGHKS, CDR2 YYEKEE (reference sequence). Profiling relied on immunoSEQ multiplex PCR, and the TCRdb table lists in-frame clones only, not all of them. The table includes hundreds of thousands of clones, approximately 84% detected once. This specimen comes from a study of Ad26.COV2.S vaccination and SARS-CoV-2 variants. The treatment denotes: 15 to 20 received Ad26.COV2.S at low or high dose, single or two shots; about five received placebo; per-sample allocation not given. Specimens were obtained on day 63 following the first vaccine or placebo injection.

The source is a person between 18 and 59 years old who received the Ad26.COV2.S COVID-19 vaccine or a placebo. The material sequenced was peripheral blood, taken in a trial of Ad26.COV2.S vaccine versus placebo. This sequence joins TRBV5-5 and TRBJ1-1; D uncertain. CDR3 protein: CASSLNDGEAFF. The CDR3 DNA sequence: TGTGCCAGCAGCCTAAATGACGGGGAAGCTTTCTTT.